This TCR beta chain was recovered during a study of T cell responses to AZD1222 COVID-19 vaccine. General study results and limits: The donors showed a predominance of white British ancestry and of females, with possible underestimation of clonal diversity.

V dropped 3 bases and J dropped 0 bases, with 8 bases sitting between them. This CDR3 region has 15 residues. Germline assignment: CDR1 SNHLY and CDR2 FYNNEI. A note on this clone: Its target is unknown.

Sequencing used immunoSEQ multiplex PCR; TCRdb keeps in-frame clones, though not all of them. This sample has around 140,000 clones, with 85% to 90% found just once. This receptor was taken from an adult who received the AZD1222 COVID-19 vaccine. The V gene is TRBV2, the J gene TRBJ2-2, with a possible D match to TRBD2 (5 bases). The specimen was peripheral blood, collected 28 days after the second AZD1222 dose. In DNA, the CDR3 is TGTGCCAGCAGTGAGGAGGCCCCGAACACCGGGGAGCTGTTTTTT. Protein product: CASSEEAPNTGELFF.